The 24 T cell receptor beta chains listed next were all sequenced from one sample in a study of molecular identifiers for immune sequencing clone quantification (dated by TCRdb to the late 2010s). Library preparation was by PCR. Instrument used: NextSeq 500. The public sequencing data were trimmed at Q25 with fastp and processed into clonotypes with MiXCR by TCRdb, which kept only in-frame beta chains. CDR3 protein sequences are deduplicated, and each keeps its most common genes and DNA. This sample has roughly 300,000 distinct CDR3 sequences in its table, and roughly a quarter of those were observed once. The ten biggest clones cover roughly 0.7% of the sample. Sequenced sample: naive CD8+ T cells from blood, with Jurkat cell RNA spiked in. According to the study, the label for this sample's cell subset or site signals: FACS-sorted CD8+CD4-CCR7+CD45RA+ naive T cells. All receptors come from a human donor in good health. Some libraries in this study had Jurkat cell RNA spiked in.

This clonotype was counted between two and nine times. In DNA, the CDR3 is TGTGCCAGCAGCTTGAGGTTGGGACAGGGATACAATGAGCAGTTCTTC. This gives the protein CASSLRLGQGYNEQFF. The V gene is TRBV5-6, the J gene TRBJ2-1; 9 positions agree with TRBD1. V dropped 1 base and J dropped 4; count of bases not matched to a gene: 6. The CDR3 has 16 residues. Germline V lookup: CDR1 SGHDT, CDR2 YYEEEE.

The sample holds a few counts of this clonotype. The chain uses TRBV5-1 and TRBJ1-2, with no clear D. Germline values: CDR1 SGHRS, CDR2 YFSETQ. V was shortened by 0 bases and J by 6 bases, with 12 bases between the two germline ends. The CDR3 is made up of 14 amino acids. Here the CDR3 reads CASSLVTNHHGYTF. CDR3 nucleotide sequence: TGCGCCAGCAGCTTGGTTACTAACCACCATGGCTACACCTTC.

This clonotype showed up just a few times. This chain links TRBV4-3 with TRBJ1-2, with TRBD1 as a possible D gene (6 bases). Germline V CDR1 and CDR2: LGHNA, YSLEER. The CDR3 runs to 15 residues. V was shortened by 0 bases and J by 3 bases, with 11 bases between the two germline ends. This CDR3 is CASSQDRTEHYGYTF. Here the CDR3 DNA reads TGCGCCAGCAGCCAAGATCGGACAGAGCACTATGGCTACACCTTC.

The chain employs TRBV29-1 and TRBJ2-1; D might be TRBD1 (6 bases). This CDR3 region has 19 residues. Trimming cost V 0 bases and J 0 bases, with 21 bases left between them. Germline V CDR1 and CDR2: SQVTM, ANQGSEA. CDR3 bases: TGCAGCGTTGAAGATTGGGGCCGGGACACCCTGAGCTCCTACAATGAGCAGTTCTTC. This translates into CSVEDWGRDTLSSYNEQFF.

In DNA form, the CDR3 reads TGTGCCACCAACATGGCAGGGAGAATCTCTGGGGCCAACGTCCTGACTTTC. The encoded protein is CATNMAGRISGANVLTF. This rearrangement joins TRBV15 to TRBJ2-6, with D tentatively TRBD1 or TRBD2 (5 bases each). Germline V CDR1 and CDR2: LNHNV, YYDKDF (reference sequence). The CDR3 covers 17 residues. Trimming removed 7 bases from V and 0 bases from J, with 16 bases in between.

This clonotype came up many times. V and J are TRBV28 and TRBJ1-1, with a possible D match to TRBD1 (6 bases). V was trimmed by 3 bases and J by 6 bases, leaving 14 bases between them. The germline V gene has CDR1 MDHEN and CDR2 SYDVKM. This CDR3 region has 14 residues. Written as DNA, the CDR3 is TGTGCCAGCAGTTTGACGGAGAGGGGGGCTGAAGCTTTCTTT. Amino acid sequence: CASSLTERGAEAFF. The complete variable domain, with remaining parts taken from reference TRBV28 and TRBJ1-1, reads DVKVTQSSRYLVKRTGEKVFLECVQDMDHENMFWYRQDPGLGLRLIYFSYDVKMKEKGDIPEGYSVSREKKERFSLILESASTNQTSMYLCASSLTERGAEAFFGQGTRLTVV.

This chain joins TRBV19 and TRBJ2-2; possibly TRBD2 for D (6 bases). V dropped 3 bases and J dropped 4 bases, with 12 bases sitting between them. The CDR3 runs 15 residues. Germline loops: CDR1 LNHDA, CDR2 SQIVND (reference sequence). This CDR3 reads CASSISGRSTGELFF. CDR3 in DNA: TGTGCCAGTAGTATCAGTGGGAGGAGCACCGGGGAGCTGTTTTTT.

This clonotype was counted at least ten times. The rearrangement joins TRBV21-1 to TRBJ1-1. TRBV21-1 is given as a pseudogene. The CDR3 consists of 18 residues. The CDR3, as DNA: TGTGCCAGCAGCAAAGACTTCTCGGACGGCCTTGATTTCACTGAAGCTTTCTTT. Residues: CASSKDFSDGLDFTEAFF.

Comments on this clonotype: The junction does not match germline at one end; this may be a read error. The chain has TRBV9 and TRBJ1-2; a weak D match, TRBD1 (6 bases). CDR1 SGDLS and CDR2 YYNGEE come from the germline V gene. This CDR3 region has 14 residues. The CDR3 coding sequence is TGTGCCAGCAGCGTAGGGAGGGGGAACTATGCCTACACCTTC. It translates to CASSVGRGNYAYTF.

This clonotype was counted between two and nine times. This chain uses TRBV10-3 with TRBJ2-7, with 7 bases fitting TRBD1. The CDR3 spans 15 residues. The junction had 4 bases not matched to a gene; V was cut back by 2 bases and J by 0 bases. From germline, CDR1 is ENHRY and CDR2 SYGVKD. The DNA of the CDR3 is TGTGCCATCAGTGAGAAACAGGGGCTCTCCTACGAGCAGTACTTC. Its translation: CAISEKQGLSYEQYF.

The V and J genes are TRBV20-1 and TRBJ2-7; D gene uncertain. Trimming removed 6 bases at V and 0 bases at J, with 12 bases between. Germline V gives CDR1 DFQATT, CDR2 SNEGSKA (reference sequence). The CDR3 sequence is 13 residues long. Here the CDR3 reads CSARSATSYEQYF. The CDR3 DNA sequence: TGCAGTGCAAGAAGTGCTACCTCCTACGAGCAGTACTTC.

This clonotype was observed a few times. The chain has TRBV27 and TRBJ1-4; TRBD1 matches 8 bases. From germline, CDR1 is MNHEY and CDR2 SMNVEV (reference sequence). Trimming at V came to 5 bases and at J to 7 bases, leaving 9 bases not matched to a gene. The CDR3 is 15 amino acids. CDR3 nucleotide sequence: TGTGCCAGCAGTCCCCAGCCAGGGGGCGGTGAAAAACTGTTTTTT. This codes for CASSPQPGGGEKLFF.

On this clonotype: This may be a read error, as it is one base from a much larger clone. The V call is TRBV29-1, the J call TRBJ1-1; D gene ambiguous. The CDR3 sequence is 12 residues long. The germline V gene encodes CDR1 SQVTM and CDR2 ANQGSEA. DNA of the CDR3: TGCAGCGGCCAGGAACCTAACACTGAAGCTGTCTTT. Translation gives CSGQEPNTEAVF.

For this clonotype: One base away lies a much larger clone, so this may be a sequencing read error. The chain joins TRBV7-9 to TRBJ2-7, with D perhaps matching TRBD2 (5 bases). CDR3 size: 15 residues. Germline CDR1 and CDR2: SEHNR and FQNEAQ (reference sequence). CDR3 region: CASSLPRDYSFEQYF. In DNA, the CDR3 is TGTGCCAGCAGCTTACCCAGAGACTACTCCTTCGAGCAGTACTTC.

The V and J genes are TRBV12-5 and TRBJ2-5; a weak D match, TRBD1 (5 bases). V lost 7 bases, J lost 4 bases, and 7 bases lay in between. The CDR3 totals 11 residues. The germline V gene has CDR1 LGHNT and CDR2 FRNRAP. The CDR3 protein is CASAQGETQYF. CDR3 DNA: TGTGCTAGTGCCCAGGGAGAGACCCAGTACTTC.

This clonotype has a count of ten or more. This chain joins TRBV2 and TRBJ2-7, with 8 bases identical to TRBD2. Losses at the gene ends were 5 bases for V and 4 bases for J; bases not matched to a gene: 7. Germline CDR1 SNHLY, CDR2 FYNNEI. This CDR3 contains 14 residues. The CDR3 DNA reads TGTGCCAGCAGTTCCGGGACTAGACTGTACGAGCAGTACTTC. Amino acids: CASSSGTRLYEQYF.

The V gene is TRBV4-1, the J gene TRBJ1-1; D gene unclear. The CDR3 covers 13 residues. Trimming cost V 0 bases and J 4 bases, with 6 bases left between them. The germline gives CDR1 MGHRA, CDR2 YSYEKL. CDR3 protein: CASSQDSVTEAFF. CDR3 bases: TGCGCCAGCAGCCAAGATTCGGTCACTGAAGCTTTCTTT.

The CDR3 region is CASSRTGSDQAIQYF. The CDR3, as DNA: TGTGCCAGCAGCCGGACAGGGAGTGATCAAGCCATTCAGTACTTC. V gene TRBV7-9 combines with J gene TRBJ2-4; 8 positions match TRBD1. Trimming at V came to 5 bases and at J to 9 bases, leaving 12 bases not matched to a gene. CDR1 is SEHNR, CDR2 FQNEAQ, per germline (reference sequence). This CDR3 spans 15 amino acids. The full variable domain, its missing parts supplied by reference TRBV7-9 and TRBJ2-4, is DTGVSQNPRHKITKRGQNVTFRCDPISEHNRLYWYRQTLGQGPEFLTYFQNEAQLEKSRLLSDRFSAERPKGSFSTLEIQRTEQGDSAMYLCASSRTGSDQAIQYFGAGTRLSVL.

The chain recombines TRBV12-3 or TRBV12-4 with TRBJ2-5; D is possibly TRBD2 (7 bases). The CDR3 has 14 residues. Trimming shortened V by 6 bases and J by 5 bases, and 16 bases separated the two germline ends. CDR3 in DNA: TGTGCCAGCAGGGTAGGAGGGGGGGCCGAGACCCAGTACTTC. It encodes CASRVGGGAETQYF.

J is TRBJ1-1 and V is TRBV7-9; D gene ambiguous. This CDR3 contains 12 residues. Deletions cut 2 bases from V and 6 bases from J, with 7 bases between. Germline CDR1 SEHNR, CDR2 FQNEAQ (reference sequence). This CDR3 reads CASSLWTPEAFF. CDR3 in DNA: TGTGCCAGCAGCTTATGGACCCCTGAAGCTTTCTTT.

This clonotype occurred many times. V is TRBV4-3 and J is TRBJ1-2, with a tentative D call TRBD1 (6 bases). Germline-derived CDR1 and CDR2 are LGHNA and YSLEER. The CDR3 sequence is 14 residues long. V was cut by 3 bases and J by 0 bases, with 8 bases left in between. The CDR3 protein is CASSHYRANYGYTF. For the CDR3, the DNA is TGCGCCAGCAGCCACTACAGGGCTAACTATGGCTACACCTTC.

The CDR3 region has the DNA TGTGCCAGCAGCGGTCGGGGACTGCGCGACGAGCAGTACTTC. Protein sequence: CASSGRGLRDEQYF. The chain uses TRBV9 and TRBJ2-7, with D perhaps matching TRBD2 (6 bases). Germline V gene lookup returns CDR1 SGDLS and CDR2 YYNGEE. The CDR3 is made up of 14 amino acids. Trimming removed 3 bases from V and 5 bases from J, with 15 bases in between. Looking up the rest from reference TRBV9 and TRBJ2-7 gives the full variable domain: DSGVTQTPKHLITATGQRVTLRCSPRSGDLSVYWYQQSLDQGLQFLIQYYNGEERAKGNILERFSAQQFPDLHSELNLSSLELGDSALYFCASSGRGLRDEQYFGPGTRLTVT.

This clonotype was seen repeatedly, ten times or more. V is TRBV5-1 and J is TRBJ1-5; D not resolved. CDR1 is SGHRS, CDR2 YFSETQ, per germline. V lost 3 bases and J 2 bases, leaving 12 bases between the germline ends. CDR3 length equals 15 residues. This CDR3 reads CASSYGVSGNQPQHF. The CDR3 DNA sequence: TGCGCCAGCAGCTATGGGGTAAGCGGCAATCAGCCCCAGCATTTT. The variable domain in full, completed from reference TRBV5-1 and TRBJ1-5, reads KAGVTQTPRYLIKTRGQQVTLSCSPISGHRSVSWYQQTPGQGLQFLFEYFSETQRNKGNFPGRFSGRQFSNSRSEMNVSTLELGDSALYLCASSYGVSGNQPQHFGDGTRLSIL.

Concerning this clonotype: This may be a read error, as it is one base from a much larger clone. The V and J genes are TRBV5-6 and TRBJ2-7; D not resolved. This CDR3 has 13 residues. CDR1 is SGHDT, CDR2 YYEEEE, per germline. CDR3 protein: CASSPRPSYGQYF. The DNA of the CDR3 is TGTGCCAGCAGCCCCCGGCCCTCCTACGGGCAGTACTTC.